Included here is one T cell receptor beta chain sequence, with context. Its antigen remains unknown. The sample comes from a study of monozygotic twins with inflammatory bowel disease. General study findings and limits: Comparison of concordant versus discordant twins revealed no difference in repertoire similarity, possibly due to limited power. IBD patients shared fewer clonotypes with others than healthy twins, especially with disease activity.

UMIs containing a 6-nucleotide sample barcode were added via template switching. TCRdb reworked the 5' RACE reads into one entry per CDR3 protein, no DNA. This repertoire includes fewer than 550,000 distinct CDR3 sequences. CDR3 length equals 14 residues. Germline lookup yields CDR1 DFQATT and CDR2 SNEGSKA (reference sequence). The origin of this receptor is a human donor with ulcerative colitis or Crohn's disease, or a healthy co-twin of an affected twin (not recorded which). Source material: blood. The chain is built from TRBV20-1 and TRBJ2-3; TCRdb's D gene call, TRBD1, goes unchecked for lack of DNA. The CDR3 loop reads CSARGGTATDTQYF.